The sequence of this TCR beta chain was determined in a study of Ad26.COV2.S vaccination and SARS-CoV-2 variants. Study overall: Of the COV1001 trial arms, the Ad26.COV2.S arm included the donor.

Treatment: over 15 received Ad26.COV2.S at low or high dose, single or two shots; about 5 received placebo; per-sample allocation not given. Sampling took place 63 days after the first vaccine or placebo injection. Immunization relied on an Ad26 vector, which expressed Wuhan-strain SARS-CoV-2 spike. This clone was recorded once. CDR3 length: 14 residues. Trimming took off 6 bases at V and 6 bases at J, with 17 bases between the two ends. The germline CDR1 and CDR2 sequences are ENHRY and SYGVKD. Assay used: immunoSEQ multiplex PCR; TCRdb lists only in-frame clones, some missing. The sample has over 400,000 clones; roughly 90% are singletons.

This receptor was taken from a person between 18 and 65 years old who received the Ad26.COV2.S COVID-19 vaccine or a placebo. This sequence joins TRBV10-3 and TRBJ1-1, with D perhaps TRBD1 (5 bases). The sample here was peripheral blood, taken in a trial of Ad26.COV2.S vaccine versus placebo. The CDR3 DNA sequence: TGTGCCATCAGGGAAGTTTCCCAGGGCCCTGAAGCTTTCTTT. This sequence encodes CAIREVSQGPEAFF.